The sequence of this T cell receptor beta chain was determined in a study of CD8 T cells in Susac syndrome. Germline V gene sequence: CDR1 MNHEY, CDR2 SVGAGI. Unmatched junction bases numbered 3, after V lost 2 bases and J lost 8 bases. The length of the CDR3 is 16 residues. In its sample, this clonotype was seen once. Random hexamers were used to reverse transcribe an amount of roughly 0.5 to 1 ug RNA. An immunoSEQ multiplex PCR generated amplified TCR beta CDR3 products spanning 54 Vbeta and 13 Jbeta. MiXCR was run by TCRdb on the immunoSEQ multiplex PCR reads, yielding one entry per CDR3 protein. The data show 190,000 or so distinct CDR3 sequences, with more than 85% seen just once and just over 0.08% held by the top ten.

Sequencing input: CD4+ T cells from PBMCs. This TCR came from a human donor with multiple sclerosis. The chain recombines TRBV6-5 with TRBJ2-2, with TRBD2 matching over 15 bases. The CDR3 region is CASSYGTSGGLGELFF. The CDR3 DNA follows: TGTGCCAGCAGTTACGGGACTAGCGGGGGGCTGGGGGAGCTGTTTTTT.